What follows are 30 T cell receptor beta chains derived from one specimen sequenced in a study of T cell repertoires in cytomegalovirus infection. These TCRs are of unknown antigen specificity. TCRdb called the reads again in MiXCR, with one record for every CDR3 protein. The table lists a few hundred thousand distinct CDR3 sequences, under 45% of them singletons. Sequencing was performed on cultured PBMCs, taken from culture after CMV antigen stimulation. The receptor set was obtained from a human donor in good health (CMV status not recorded). Some clones in this sample may be carry-over from other donors' samples.

V and J are TRBV6-4 and TRBJ2-3; 8 bases align to TRBD2. From germline, CDR1 is MRHNA and CDR2 SNTAGT. The CDR3 spans 17 residues. Unmatched junction bases numbered 8, after V lost 2 bases and J lost 1 base. The CDR3, as DNA: TGTGCCAGCAGTGACATCCCAGGACTAGCTGGCACAGATACGCAGTATTTT. It specifies CASSDIPGLAGTDTQYF.

The chain carries TRBV24-1 and TRBJ2-7; tentatively, D is TRBD2 (6 bases). The V and J ends lost 9 bases and 2 bases respectively, with 10 bases between them. The CDR3 extends over 12 amino acids. Germline V gene sequence: CDR1 KGHDR, CDR2 SFDVKD. DNA for the CDR3: TGTGCCACCCGGGAGTTTCCCTACGAGCAGTACTTC. Residues: CATREFPYEQYF.

This clonotype has more than one count but fewer than ten. The V gene is TRBV12-5, the J gene TRBJ2-5; D is ambiguous. V lost 4 bases and J 5 bases, leaving 11 bases between the germline ends. The CDR3 has 13 amino acids. Germline loops: CDR1 LGHNT, CDR2 FRNRAP. CDR3 residues: CASGSRRGETQYF. The CDR3, as DNA: TGTGCTAGTGGTTCCCGCCGTGGCGAGACCCAGTACTTC.

This sequence joins TRBV25-1 and TRBJ2-5, with unresolved D. The CDR3 has 15 amino acids. Germline loops: CDR1 MGHDK, CDR2 SYGVNS. Trimming took off 3 bases at V and 5 bases at J, with 16 bases between the two ends. The CDR3 sequence is CASSDLNPGRETQYF. CDR3 nucleotides: TGTGCCAGCAGTGACCTCAATCCGGGTAGGGAGACCCAGTACTTC.

The genes are TRBV20-1 and TRBJ2-1; 12 nucleotides align to TRBD2. CDR1 is DFQATT, CDR2 SNEGSKA, per germline (reference sequence). CDR3 size: 16 residues. V trimming: 4 bases; J trimming: 6 bases; junction bases outside the gene matches: 10. The CDR3 loop reads CSATTSGGNQINEQFF. CDR3 bases: TGCAGTGCTACAACTAGCGGGGGGAATCAGATCAATGAGCAGTTCTTC.

The chain joins TRBV19 to TRBJ2-7; D gene ambiguous. Germline CDR1 and CDR2: LNHDA and SQIVND (reference sequence). The V end lost 3 bases, the J end lost 5 bases, and 11 bases lay between the germline ends. The CDR3 length is 13 residues. CDR3 region: CASSMSGADEQYF. CDR3 coding DNA: TGTGCCAGTAGTATGTCCGGTGCTGACGAGCAGTACTTC.

Only a few counts were recorded for this clonotype. The J gene is TRBJ1-5, the V gene TRBV7-2; no definite D call. The CDR3 covers 15 residues. Germline CDR1 is SGHTA and CDR2 is FQGNSA. V lost 2 bases and J lost 5, with 13 bases in between. The CDR3 reads CASSLSLAGDQPQHF. Here the CDR3 DNA reads TGTGCCAGCAGCTTATCTTTGGCAGGCGATCAGCCCCAGCATTTT.

This chain joins TRBV9 and TRBJ1-2; the D gene is possibly TRBD1 (5 bases). CDR1 is SGDLS and CDR2 is YYNGEE in the germline V gene. V lost 3 bases and J lost 1, with 10 bases in between. The CDR3 totals 14 residues. The CDR3: CASSDRTFNYGYTF. The CDR3 nucleotides read TGTGCCAGCAGCGACCGGACATTTAACTATGGCTACACCTTC.

This clonotype was found a few times. This chain links TRBV7-6 with TRBJ2-1; 11 nucleotides align to TRBD2. CDR3 length equals 17 residues. Per germline, CDR1 SGHVS and CDR2 FNYEAQ. Losses at the gene ends were 4 bases for V and 7 bases for J; bases not matched to a gene: 12. CDR3 in DNA: TGTGCCAGCAGCTCTCCGACTAGCGGGACCGAGGGGAATGAGCAGTTCTTC. It specifies CASSSPTSGTEGNEQFF.

The CDR3 reads CASSDVPTGGRAYGYTF. Written as DNA, the CDR3 is TGTGCCAGCAGTGACGTTCCGACAGGAGGGCGAGCCTATGGCTACACCTTC. The rearrangement joins TRBV2 to TRBJ1-2; D is perhaps TRBD1 (6 bases). Trimming left V 3 bases short and J 4 bases short, with 21 bases between. The CDR3 loop spans 17 amino acids. Germline loops: CDR1 SNHLY, CDR2 FYNNEI. Using reference TRBV2 and TRBJ1-2 for the parts outside the CDR3, the full variable domain is EPEVTQTPSHQVTQMGQEVILRCVPISNHLYFYWYRQILGQKVEFLVSFYNNEISEKSEIFDDQFSVERPDGSNFTLKIRSTKLEDSAMYFCASSDVPTGGRAYGYTFGSGTRLTVV.

The chain employs TRBV4-3 and TRBJ2-5; D is undetermined. The CDR3 loop spans 15 amino acids. CDR1 and CDR2 from the germline V gene are LGHNA and YSLEER. Trimming left V 0 bases short and J 5 bases short, with 13 bases between. CDR3 region: CASSQDSTSRETQYF. The CDR3 DNA reads TGCGCCAGCAGCCAAGATTCTACTTCGAGGGAGACCCAGTACTTC.

This rearrangement joins TRBV29-1 to TRBJ2-5; TRBD1 matches at 9 bases. CDR3 length: 12 amino acids. With 6 bases clipped from V and 5 bases from J, the junction kept 4 bases outside the gene matches. Germline CDR1 SQVTM, CDR2 ANQGSEA. The CDR3 DNA follows: TGCAGCGTGGGGACAGGGAAGGAGACCCAGTACTTC. Protein product: CSVGTGKETQYF.

The table lists this clonotype with a few counts. J is TRBJ2-1 and V is TRBV7-2; perhaps TRBD2 as D (6 bases). CDR1 is SGHTA, CDR2 FQGNSA, per germline. The CDR3 consists of 12 residues. Trimming cost V 1 base and J 9 bases, with 7 bases left between them. This CDR3 reads CASSLGGIEQFF. DNA for the CDR3: TGTGCCAGCAGCTTAGGCGGGATTGAGCAGTTCTTC. Drawing the rest from reference TRBV7-2 and TRBJ2-1, the complete variable domain is GAGVSQSPSNKVTEKGKDVELRCDPISGHTALYWYRQSLGQGLEFLIYFQGNSAPDKSGLPSDRFSAERTGGSVSTLTIQRTQQEDSAVYLCASSLGGIEQFFGPGTRLTVL.

The chain employs TRBV28 and TRBJ2-1; D gene uncertain. This CDR3 has 16 amino acids. With 1 base removed from V and 0 bases from J, the gap between germline ends came to 10 bases. Germline V gene sequence: CDR1 MDHEN, CDR2 SYDVKM. CDR3 bases: TGTGCCAGCAGTTTATTTCACCGGAGCTCCTACAATGAGCAGTTCTTC. It encodes CASSLFHRSSYNEQFF.

The chain is built from TRBV4-1 and TRBJ1-1; D ambiguous. The CDR3 is 14 amino acids. Germline values: CDR1 MGHRA, CDR2 YSYEKL. With 2 bases removed from V and 4 bases from J, the gap between germline ends came to 11 bases. For the CDR3, the DNA is TGCGCCAGCAGCCAATTGCCAAGAACCACTGAAGCTTTCTTT. Encoded protein: CASSQLPRTTEAFF.

The CDR3 sequence is CASSAWGLPTDTQYF. The CDR3 DNA sequence: TGTGCCAGCAGTGCTTGGGGGCTCCCCACAGATACGCAGTATTTT. This chain joins TRBV2 and TRBJ2-3, with D perhaps TRBD1 (6 bases). The germline CDR1 and CDR2 sequences are SNHLY and FYNNEI. The CDR3 runs 15 residues. Trimming shortened V by 4 bases and J by 2 bases, and 13 bases separated the two germline ends.

The table lists this clonotype with a few counts. The chain carries TRBV7-2 and TRBJ1-2; possible D gene TRBD1, 5 bases. This CDR3 spans 17 amino acids. V lost 2 bases and J 2 bases, leaving 18 bases between the germline ends. Germline V lookup: CDR1 SGHTA, CDR2 FQGNSA. For the CDR3, the DNA is TGTGCCAGCAGCTTAACGGGACCCCAGGCGCCGAACTATGGCTACACCTTC. Its protein product is CASSLTGPQAPNYGYTF.

CDR3 residues: CASTTLRGVYNEQFF. The CDR3 nucleotides are TGTGCCAGCACCACACTCAGGGGGGTGTACAATGAGCAGTTCTTC. The chain recombines TRBV7-2 with TRBJ2-1; possible D gene TRBD1, 7 bases. The CDR3 is made up of 15 amino acids. V was cut by 7 bases and J by 4 bases, with 17 bases left in between. Germline V CDR1 and CDR2: SGHTA, FQGNSA.

This clonotype was detected a few times. The V and J genes are TRBV7-9 and TRBJ1-5; 7 positions match TRBD1. Germline assignment: CDR1 SEHNR and CDR2 FQNEAQ (reference sequence). The CDR3 runs 13 residues. Trimming at V came to 4 bases and at J to 7 bases, leaving 4 bases not matched to a gene. The DNA of the CDR3 is TGTGCCAGCAGCTCGACAGGGAGGCAGCCCCAGCATTTT. Protein sequence: CASSSTGRQPQHF.

The J gene is TRBJ2-7, the V gene TRBV18; no reliable D call. V lost 2 bases and J lost 2, with 10 bases in between. The CDR3 is 14 residues long. Germline CDR1 reads KGHSH; CDR2 reads LQKENI. The DNA of the CDR3 is TGTGCCAGCTCACCAGGCGACGGAGCCTACGAGCAGTACTTC. Its protein product is CASSPGDGAYEQYF.

The CDR3 DNA reads as TGTGCCAGCAGCTTAGAGAAAAGCTCCTACGAGCAGTACTTC. Translating it yields CASSLEKSSYEQYF. This rearrangement joins TRBV7-2 to TRBJ2-7; D call uncertain. This CDR3 region has 14 residues. Germline CDR1 SGHTA, CDR2 FQGNSA. The germline V and J ends were trimmed by 1 base and 0 bases, with 7 bases remaining between them.

This clonotype was detected once. V and J are TRBV2 and TRBJ2-3, with D perhaps matching TRBD1 (6 bases). Trimming took 2 bases from V and 2 from J, leaving 8 bases between them. This CDR3 is 14 amino acids long. Germline V CDR1 and CDR2: SNHLY, FYNNEI. The DNA of the CDR3 is TGTGCCAGCAGTGAAAACAGGGACACAGATACGCAGTATTTT. Its protein is CASSENRDTDTQYF.

The chain uses TRBV19 and TRBJ2-3; 7 bases agree with TRBD1. The CDR3 is 16 residues long. V was clipped by 5 bases and J by 2 bases; unmatched bases: 10. The germline gives CDR1 LNHDA, CDR2 SQIVND (reference sequence). The CDR3: CASSLPTGILTDTQYF. The CDR3 nucleotides read TGTGCCAGTAGTCTCCCGACAGGGATTCTCACAGATACGCAGTATTTT.

V gene TRBV7-2 combines with J gene TRBJ1-3; possible D gene TRBD1, 5 bases. Trimming stripped 8 bases from V and 4 bases from J, with 15 bases between. This CDR3 is built from 14 residues. Looked up from germline, CDR1 is SGHTA and CDR2 is FQGNSA. CDR3: CASSEGRSGNTIYF. In DNA form, the CDR3 reads TGTGCCAGCTCGGAGGGGCGGTCAGGAAACACCATATATTTT.

The genes are TRBV4-2 and TRBJ1-1; D unclear. This CDR3 spans 15 amino acids. Trimming removed 1 base at V and 3 bases at J, with 12 bases between. Per the germline V gene, CDR1 is LGHNA and CDR2 is YNFKEQ. DNA for the CDR3: TGTGCCAGCAGCCAAGGGGCGGGGAGGTACACTGAAGCTTTCTTT. Its translation: CASSQGAGRYTEAFF.

This clonotype was observed a single time. The chain has TRBV6-1 and TRBJ1-6; D call uncertain. This CDR3 comprises 17 residues. Germline V gives CDR1 MNHNS, CDR2 SASEGT. V lost 2 bases, J lost 10 bases, and 21 bases lay in between. This CDR3 is CASSESPASSPKSPLHF. CDR3 nucleotides: TGTGCCAGCAGTGAAAGCCCTGCCTCATCTCCCAAATCACCCCTCCACTTT.

This sequence joins TRBV11-2 and TRBJ2-4, with D possibly TRBD2 on 5 matching bases. Germline V gene lookup returns CDR1 SGHAT and CDR2 FQNNGV. The CDR3 has 14 amino acids. The V end lost 6 bases, the J end lost 1 base, and 10 bases lay between the germline ends. CDR3: CASRPAGAKNIQYF. For the CDR3, the DNA is TGTGCCAGCAGGCCCGCGGGCGCCAAAAACATTCAGTACTTC.

The chain is built from TRBV7-2 and TRBJ2-1; 8 bases line up with TRBD2. CDR1 and CDR2 (germline): SGHTA, FQGNSA. CDR3 length equals 16 residues. The trim removed 6 bases at V and 0 bases at J, leaving 7 bases unmatched. The CDR3 nucleotides are TGTGCCAGCAGTCCCCCAGCGGGAGCCTCCTACAATGAGCAGTTCTTC. It codes for CASSPPAGASYNEQFF.

This clonotype has more than one count but fewer than ten. This sequence joins TRBV10-3 and TRBJ2-7, with 12 bases matching TRBD2. This CDR3 contains 16 residues. Germline CDR1 and CDR2: ENHRY and SYGVKD. V gave up 6 bases and J gave up 1 base; unmatched junction bases: 7. In DNA form, the CDR3 reads TGTGCCATCAGCTCGCCGACTAGCGGGAGTTCCTACGAGCAGTACTTC. Translated, it gives CAISSPTSGSSYEQYF.

This chain connects TRBV4-3 to TRBJ2-3, with TRBD2 matching over 7 bases. Unmatched junction bases numbered 11, after V lost 6 bases and J lost 5 bases. The length of the CDR3 is 15 residues. Germline V CDR1 and CDR2: LGHNA, YSLEER. CDR3 in DNA: TGCGCCAGCAGTACGGGAGCGGGATTATTAGATACGCAGTATTTT. Residues: CASSTGAGLLDTQYF.